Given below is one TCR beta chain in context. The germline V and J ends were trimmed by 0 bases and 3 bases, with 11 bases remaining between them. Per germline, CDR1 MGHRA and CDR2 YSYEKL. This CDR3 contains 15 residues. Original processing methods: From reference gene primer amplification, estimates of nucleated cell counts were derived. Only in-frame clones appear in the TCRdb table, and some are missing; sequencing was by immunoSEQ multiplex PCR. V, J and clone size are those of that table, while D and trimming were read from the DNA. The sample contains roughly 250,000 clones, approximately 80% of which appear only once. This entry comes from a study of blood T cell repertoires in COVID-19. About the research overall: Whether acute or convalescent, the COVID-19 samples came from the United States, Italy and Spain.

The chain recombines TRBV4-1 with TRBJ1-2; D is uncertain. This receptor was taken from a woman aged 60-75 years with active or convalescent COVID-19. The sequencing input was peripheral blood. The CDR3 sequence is CASSQEVGSYYGYTF. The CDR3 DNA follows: TGCGCCAGCAGCCAAGAGGTGGGCAGCTACTATGGCTACACCTTC.